This T cell receptor beta chain emerged from a study of blood T cell repertoires in COVID-19. The repertoire was sequenced with immunoSEQ multiplex PCR; TCRdb's copy has only in-frame clones and lacks some. The data show roughly 250,000 clones, around 85% seen once. Participants came from fewer than 25 US areas, aged roughly 18 to 95 years. The TCR comes from a woman in her forties with acute COVID-19. The sequencing input was PBMCs or T cells enriched from blood (not recorded which).

DNA for the CDR3: TGTGCCAGCAGTGAAAGGGGGACACACGGCTATGAAGCTTTCTTT. The encoded protein is CASSERGTHGYEAFF. This sequence joins TRBV6-1 and TRBJ1-1; D may be TRBD1 (6 bases). With 2 bases removed from V and 7 bases from J, the gap between germline ends came to 17 bases. Looked up from germline, CDR1 is MNHNS and CDR2 is SASEGT. The CDR3 runs to 15 residues.